Listed here is a single T cell receptor (beta chain). The germline V gene has CDR1 SGHAT and CDR2 FQNNGV. J was trimmed by 9 bases and V by 2 bases; bases with no gene match: 8. This CDR3 is 15 amino acids long. The data derive from a study of blood T cell repertoires in COVID-19. Assay: immunoSEQ multiplex PCR; the TCRdb copy retains only in-frame clones and omits some. The table records some 200,000 clones, about 88% of them present only once. Sequences were obtained from peripheral blood. V usage is TRBV11-2 and J usage is TRBJ2-1, with TRBD2 matching over 9 bases. The receptor comes from a man aged 50 to 59 with COVID-19, enrolled during active disease. In DNA form, the CDR3 reads TGTGCCAGCAGCTTAATAACGGCGGGAGGGGGTGAGCAGTTCTTC. This sequence encodes CASSLITAGGGEQFF.